Listed below are T cell receptor beta chains from one sample, sequenced in a study of blood T cell repertoires in COVID-19. Clones were read by immunoSEQ multiplex PCR, and TCRdb kept only the in-frame ones, dropping some. The profile shows 140,000 to 150,000 clones, approximately 85% of them singletons. The sample consisted of peripheral blood. The origin of the receptors is a woman aged 55 to 70 with COVID-19, enrolled during active disease. CDR3s include the opening cysteine and the closing phenylalanine or tryptophan. The D gene is left open where the match is weak. Clone size is shown for a subset of rows, as once, few, many or a class of expanded clone.

abundance: NA
j_gene: TRBJ2-1
d_gene: NA
v_gene: TRBV19
CDR3nt: TGTGCCAGTAGTATAGGCAGGGAACCCTACAATGAGCAGTTCTTC
CDR3aa: CASSIGREPYNEQFF

abundance: NA
j_gene: TRBJ2-1
d_gene: NA
v_gene: TRBV11-3
CDR3nt: TGTGCCAGCAGCTTAGCCTGGGACACATCGTCTAGCTCCTACAATGAGCAGTTCTTC
CDR3aa: CASSLAWDTSSSSYNEQFF

abundance: NA
j_gene: TRBJ2-7
d_gene: TRBD1
v_gene: TRBV30
CDR3nt: TGTGCCTGGAACAGGGGGACCCCCTACGAGCAGTACTTC
CDR3aa: CAWNRGTPYEQYF

abundance: NA
j_gene: TRBJ1-1
d_gene: NA
v_gene: TRBV5-1
CDR3nt: TGCGCCAGCAGCTTGTCACAGGGGAACACTGAAGCTTTCTTT
CDR3aa: CASSLSQGNTEAFF

abundance: NA
j_gene: TRBJ2-1
d_gene: NA
v_gene: TRBV7-3
CDR3nt: TGTGCCAGCAGCCCGACCTACGCCTGGGGGGATGAGCAGTTCTTC
CDR3aa: CASSPTYAWGDEQFF

abundance: NA
j_gene: TRBJ2-3
d_gene: NA
v_gene: TRBV11-2
CDR3nt: TGTGCCAGCAGCTTACAGGGGAGTCGGAACACAGATACGCAGTATTTT
CDR3aa: CASSLQGSRNTDTQYF

abundance: NA
j_gene: TRBJ2-2
d_gene: TRBD2
v_gene: TRBV3-1/TRBV3-2
CDR3nt: TGTGCCAGCACCACCACAACGGGAGGGGCGACCGGGGAGCTGTTTTTT
CDR3aa: CASTTTTGGATGELFF

abundance: NA
j_gene: TRBJ1-1
d_gene: NA
v_gene: TRBV19
CDR3nt: TGTGCCAGTAGTATAACAGGGAACACTGAAGCTTTCTTT
CDR3aa: CASSITGNTEAFF

abundance: NA
j_gene: TRBJ1-2
d_gene: NA
v_gene: TRBV7-3
CDR3nt: TGTGCCAGCAGCTCGGGGTTCGAAGGCTACACCTTC
CDR3aa: CASSSGFEGYTF

abundance: NA
j_gene: TRBJ1-1
d_gene: NA
v_gene: TRBV11-2
CDR3nt: TGTGCCAGCAGTCTTCAGGGTGCCTCAAGATCCACTGAAGCTTTCTTT
CDR3aa: CASSLQGASRSTEAFF

abundance: NA
j_gene: TRBJ2-7
d_gene: TRBD1
v_gene: TRBV10-3
CDR3nt: TGTGCCATCCGGGACAGGGGGTCCTACGAGCAGTACTTC
CDR3aa: CAIRDRGSYEQYF

abundance: NA
j_gene: TRBJ1-1
d_gene: TRBD1
v_gene: TRBV19
CDR3nt: TGTGCCAGTAGGATCGCCGGGACAGCCCCGAACACTGAAGCTTTCTTT
CDR3aa: CASRIAGTAPNTEAFF

abundance: NA
j_gene: TRBJ2-3
d_gene: TRBD2
v_gene: TRBV24-1
CDR3nt: TGTGCCACCAGTGATCCCGGGACTAGCGGGGGTGCTACGCAGTATTTT
CDR3aa: CATSDPGTSGGATQYF

abundance: NA
j_gene: TRBJ2-1
d_gene: NA
v_gene: TRBV20-1
CDR3nt: TGCAGTGCTAGTCGTGGCGGCGATGAGCAGTTCTTC
CDR3aa: CSASRGGDEQFF

abundance: NA
j_gene: TRBJ1-1
d_gene: NA
v_gene: TRBV29-1
CDR3nt: TGCAGCGCAAGAACAGGGAACACTGAAGCTTTCTTT
CDR3aa: CSARTGNTEAFF

abundance: NA
j_gene: TRBJ1-6
d_gene: NA
v_gene: TRBV27
CDR3nt: TGTGCCAGCAGTTTCACAGTGAATTCACCCCTCCACTTT
CDR3aa: CASSFTVNSPLHF

abundance: NA
j_gene: TRBJ1-3
d_gene: NA
v_gene: TRBV4-3
CDR3nt: TGCGCCAGCAGCCAAGACTTGGGCCGAAACACCATATATTTT
CDR3aa: CASSQDLGRNTIYF

abundance: few
j_gene: TRBJ1-2
d_gene: TRBD1
v_gene: TRBV27
CDR3nt: TGTGCCAGCAGTTTATCGGGCCTTACAGGGGGCCATGGCTACACCTTC
CDR3aa: CASSLSGLTGGHGYTF

abundance: NA
j_gene: TRBJ2-7
d_gene: TRBD1
v_gene: TRBV7-3
CDR3nt: TGTGCCAGCAGCCCTGGGACAGGCCGGGAGCAGTACTTC
CDR3aa: CASSPGTGREQYF

abundance: NA
j_gene: TRBJ2-5
d_gene: TRBD1
v_gene: TRBV4-2
CDR3nt: TGTGCCAGCAGCCAACTCGGACAGGGGAAGGAGACCCAGTACTTC
CDR3aa: CASSQLGQGKETQYF

abundance: NA
j_gene: TRBJ2-2
d_gene: NA
v_gene: TRBV18
CDR3nt: TGTGCCAGCTCACCTACAGGGCCTTCGAACACCGGGGAGCTGTTTTTT
CDR3aa: CASSPTGPSNTGELFF

abundance: NA
j_gene: TRBJ2-7
d_gene: NA
v_gene: TRBV7-3
CDR3nt: TGTGCCAGCAGCTTAACCCCCGGGGGACAGAAGTACTTC
CDR3aa: CASSLTPGGQKYF

abundance: NA
j_gene: TRBJ2-3
d_gene: TRBD1
v_gene: TRBV11-3
CDR3nt: TGTGCCAGCAGCTTAGAATTGACAGGGGGCCCCACAGATACGCAGTATTTT
CDR3aa: CASSLELTGGPTDTQYF

abundance: NA
j_gene: TRBJ2-5
d_gene: TRBD2
v_gene: TRBV5-4
CDR3nt: TGTGCCAGCAGCCGCCCTTCTGGGACTACAGTTTGGGAGACCCAGTACTTC
CDR3aa: CASSRPSGTTVWETQYF

abundance: NA
j_gene: TRBJ2-3
d_gene: TRBD2
v_gene: TRBV3-1/TRBV3-2
CDR3nt: TGTGCCAGCAGCACCTATAAAGAGCGGGGGGAGAGCACAGATACGCAGTATTTT
CDR3aa: CASSTYKERGESTDTQYF

abundance: NA
j_gene: TRBJ2-5
d_gene: NA
v_gene: TRBV5-1
CDR3nt: TGCGCCAGCAGCCCCGGAGGAGGTTTGGTTCAAGAGACCCAGTACTTC
CDR3aa: CASSPGGGLVQETQYF

abundance: NA
j_gene: TRBJ2-1
d_gene: TRBD2
v_gene: TRBV24-1
CDR3nt: TGTGCCACCAGTGATCCCGGGGGGGCTAGTGAGCAGTTCTTC
CDR3aa: CATSDPGGASEQFF

abundance: NA
j_gene: TRBJ2-1
d_gene: TRBD2
v_gene: TRBV9
CDR3nt: TGTGCCAGCAGTCCCAAACTAGCGGGGGGGTACAATGAGCAGTTCTTC
CDR3aa: CASSPKLAGGYNEQFF

abundance: NA
j_gene: TRBJ2-1
d_gene: NA
v_gene: TRBV11-3
CDR3nt: TGTGCCAGCAGCTCGCCGGGGACACCGCATCGGGACAATGAGCAGTTCTTC
CDR3aa: CASSSPGTPHRDNEQFF

abundance: NA
j_gene: TRBJ1-3
d_gene: NA
v_gene: TRBV7-9
CDR3nt: TGTGCCTTAGGTGGAGGACGACGGGCTGGAAACACCATATATTTT
CDR3aa: CALGGGRRAGNTIYF

abundance: NA
j_gene: TRBJ1-2
d_gene: NA
v_gene: TRBV19
CDR3nt: TGTGCCAGCGACAGCTTCTATGGCTACACCTTC
CDR3aa: CASDSFYGYTF

abundance: NA
j_gene: TRBJ1-2
d_gene: NA
v_gene: TRBV25-1
CDR3nt: TGTGCCAGCAGTGACTCCTTTGGCTACACCTTC
CDR3aa: CASSDSFGYTF

abundance: NA
j_gene: TRBJ1-1
d_gene: NA
v_gene: TRBV19
CDR3nt: TGTGCCAGTAGCCCTCACGAGGCTGAAGCTTTCTTT
CDR3aa: CASSPHEAEAFF

abundance: NA
j_gene: TRBJ2-5
d_gene: NA
v_gene: TRBV5-4
CDR3nt: TGTGCCAGCAGCCCGGGACAAGGGGAAGGGGAGACCCAGTACTTC
CDR3aa: CASSPGQGEGETQYF

abundance: once
j_gene: TRBJ2-2
d_gene: NA
v_gene: TRBV24-1
CDR3nt: TGTGCCACCAGTGATTTGGTTTTCTCCGGGGAGCTGTTTTTT
CDR3aa: CATSDLVFSGELFF

abundance: NA
j_gene: TRBJ2-3
d_gene: TRBD2
v_gene: TRBV11-2
CDR3nt: TGTGCCAGCAGCTTCCCGGGACTAGCGGGGGTGGTGGGTACGCAGTATTTT
CDR3aa: CASSFPGLAGVVGTQYF

abundance: NA
j_gene: TRBJ1-2
d_gene: TRBD1
v_gene: TRBV15
CDR3nt: TGTGCCACCAGTGAGGGGGCGACCTATGGCTACACCTTC
CDR3aa: CATSEGATYGYTF

abundance: NA
j_gene: TRBJ1-6
d_gene: NA
v_gene: TRBV18
CDR3nt: TGTGCCAGCTCACCACCGACATATTCACCCCTCCACTTT
CDR3aa: CASSPPTYSPLHF

abundance: NA
j_gene: TRBJ1-1
d_gene: NA
v_gene: TRBV5-1
CDR3nt: TGCGCCAGCAGCTTGGAACAGTTGTACACTGAAGCTTTCTTT
CDR3aa: CASSLEQLYTEAFF

abundance: NA
j_gene: TRBJ1-4
d_gene: NA
v_gene: TRBV18
CDR3nt: TGTGCCAGCTCCCAACAGGGAGCTAATGAAAAACTGTTTTTT
CDR3aa: CASSQQGANEKLFF

abundance: NA
j_gene: TRBJ1-5
d_gene: NA
v_gene: TRBV7-2
CDR3nt: TGTGCCAGCAGCTATCCGGGACACCATAATCAGCCCCAGCATTTT
CDR3aa: CASSYPGHHNQPQHF

abundance: NA
j_gene: TRBJ1-6
d_gene: NA
v_gene: TRBV4-3
CDR3nt: TGCGCCAGCAGCCAAGATACCCAGTCTCTTAATTCACCCCTCCACTTT
CDR3aa: CASSQDTQSLNSPLHF

abundance: few
j_gene: TRBJ2-7
d_gene: TRBD2
v_gene: TRBV30
CDR3nt: TGTGCCTGGAGCGAGGGACTAGATTCCCACGAGCAGTACTTC
CDR3aa: CAWSEGLDSHEQYF

abundance: NA
j_gene: TRBJ2-1
d_gene: TRBD2
v_gene: TRBV12-3/TRBV12-4
CDR3nt: TGTGCCAGCAGTCCCGGGGGGGCCAATGAGCAGTTCTTC
CDR3aa: CASSPGGANEQFF

abundance: NA
j_gene: TRBJ1-1
d_gene: TRBD1
v_gene: TRBV19
CDR3nt: TGTGCCAGTACCCGGGACAGGCGAATCACTGAAGCTTTCTTT
CDR3aa: CASTRDRRITEAFF

abundance: NA
j_gene: TRBJ2-2
d_gene: TRBD1
v_gene: TRBV10-2
CDR3nt: TGCGCCAGCAGCCTGGGACAGGCAACCGGGGAGCTGTTTTTT
CDR3aa: CASSLGQATGELFF

abundance: once
j_gene: TRBJ1-2
d_gene: NA
v_gene: TRBV7-6
CDR3nt: TGTGCCAGCAGTCCGCGCGGCGGGAACTATGGCTACACCTTC
CDR3aa: CASSPRGGNYGYTF

abundance: NA
j_gene: TRBJ2-2
d_gene: TRBD2
v_gene: TRBV7-7
CDR3nt: TGTGCCAGCAGCCCTGGGACTAGCGGGGACACCGGGGAGCTGTTTTTT
CDR3aa: CASSPGTSGDTGELFF

abundance: NA
j_gene: TRBJ2-1
d_gene: TRBD2
v_gene: TRBV7-9
CDR3nt: TGTGCCAGCAGCTTCAGAGCGGGGGGGAATGAGCAGTTCTTC
CDR3aa: CASSFRAGGNEQFF

abundance: NA
j_gene: TRBJ2-2
d_gene: TRBD2
v_gene: TRBV19
CDR3nt: TGTGCCAGTAGCCGGGCGGGGGAAAACACCGGGGAGCTGTTTTTT
CDR3aa: CASSRAGENTGELFF

abundance: once
j_gene: TRBJ2-3
d_gene: NA
v_gene: TRBV5-3
CDR3nt: TGTGCCAGAAGCTTGGCTAGCACAGATACGCAGTATTTT
CDR3aa: CARSLASTDTQYF

abundance: NA
j_gene: TRBJ2-5
d_gene: TRBD2
v_gene: TRBV7-2
CDR3nt: TGTGCCAGCAGCTGGGGGGGTAGAGTAGAAGAGACCCAGTACTTC
CDR3aa: CASSWGGRVEETQYF